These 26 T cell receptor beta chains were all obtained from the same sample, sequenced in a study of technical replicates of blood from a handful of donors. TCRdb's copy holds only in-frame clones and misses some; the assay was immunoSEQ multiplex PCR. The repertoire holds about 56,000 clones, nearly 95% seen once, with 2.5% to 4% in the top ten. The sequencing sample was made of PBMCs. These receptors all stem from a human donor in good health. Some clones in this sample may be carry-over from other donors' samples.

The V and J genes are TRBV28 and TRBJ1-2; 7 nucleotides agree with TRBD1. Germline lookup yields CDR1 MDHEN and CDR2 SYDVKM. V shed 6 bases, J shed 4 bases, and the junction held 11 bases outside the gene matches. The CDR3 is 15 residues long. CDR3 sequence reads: CASSAPRGTVYGYTF. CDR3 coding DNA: TGTGCCAGCAGCGCTCCCAGAGGGACAGTCTATGGCTACACCTTC.

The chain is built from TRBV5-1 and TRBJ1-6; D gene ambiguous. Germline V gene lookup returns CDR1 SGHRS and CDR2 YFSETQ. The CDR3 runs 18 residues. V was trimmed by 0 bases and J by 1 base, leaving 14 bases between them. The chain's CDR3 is CASSLGDNRRSYNSPLHF. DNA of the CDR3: TGCGCCAGCAGCTTGGGTGACAATCGACGGTCCTATAATTCACCCCTCCACTTT.

DNA of the CDR3: TGCGCCAGCAACCGGGGGGCGAGTGGTGAGCAGTTCTTC. This sequence encodes CASNRGASGEQFF. V gene TRBV5-1 combines with J gene TRBJ2-1, with D perhaps matching TRBD2 (7 bases). V lost 6 bases to trimming and J lost 9 bases, with 16 bases between them. Germline values: CDR1 SGHRS, CDR2 YFSETQ. The CDR3 is 13 amino acids.

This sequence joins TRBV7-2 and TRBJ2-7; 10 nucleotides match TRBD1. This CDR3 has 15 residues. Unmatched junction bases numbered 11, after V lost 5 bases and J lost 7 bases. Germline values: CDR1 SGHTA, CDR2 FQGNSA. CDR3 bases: TGTGCCAGCAGCCGCCGGGACAGGGGAATTCTAGAGCAGTACTTC. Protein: CASSRRDRGILEQYF.

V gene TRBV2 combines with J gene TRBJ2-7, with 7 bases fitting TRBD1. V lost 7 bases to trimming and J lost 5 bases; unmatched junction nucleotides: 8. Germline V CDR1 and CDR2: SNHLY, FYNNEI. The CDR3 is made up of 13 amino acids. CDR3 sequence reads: CASIFRTGNEQYF. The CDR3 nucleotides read TGTGCCAGCATTTTTCGGACAGGTAACGAGCAGTACTTC.

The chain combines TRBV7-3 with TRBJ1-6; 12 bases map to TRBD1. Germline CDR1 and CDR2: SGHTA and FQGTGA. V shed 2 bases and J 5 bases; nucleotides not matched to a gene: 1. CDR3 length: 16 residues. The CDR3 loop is CASSLWDRGHNSPLHF. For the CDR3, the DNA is TGTGCCAGCAGCTTATGGGACAGGGGGCATAATTCACCCCTCCACTTT.

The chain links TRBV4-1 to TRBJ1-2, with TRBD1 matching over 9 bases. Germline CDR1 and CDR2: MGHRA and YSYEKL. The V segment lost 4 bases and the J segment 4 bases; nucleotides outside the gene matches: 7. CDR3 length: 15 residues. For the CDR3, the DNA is TGCGCCAGCAGCCGGGACAGGGTGGGGACCTATGGCTACACCTTC. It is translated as CASSRDRVGTYGYTF.

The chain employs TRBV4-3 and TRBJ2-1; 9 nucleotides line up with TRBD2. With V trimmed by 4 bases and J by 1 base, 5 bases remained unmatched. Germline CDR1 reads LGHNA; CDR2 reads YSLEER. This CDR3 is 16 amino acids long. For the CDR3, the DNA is TGCGCCAGCAGCCTAGTGCGGGGGGGATCCTACAATGAGCAGTTCTTC. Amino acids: CASSLVRGGSYNEQFF.

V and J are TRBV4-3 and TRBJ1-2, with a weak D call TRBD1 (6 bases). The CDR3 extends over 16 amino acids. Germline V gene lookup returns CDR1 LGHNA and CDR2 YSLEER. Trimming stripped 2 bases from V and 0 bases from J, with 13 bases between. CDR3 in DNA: TGCGCCAGCAGCCAATTCAGGGGTTCAGCTAACTATGGCTACACCTTC. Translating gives CASSQFRGSANYGYTF.

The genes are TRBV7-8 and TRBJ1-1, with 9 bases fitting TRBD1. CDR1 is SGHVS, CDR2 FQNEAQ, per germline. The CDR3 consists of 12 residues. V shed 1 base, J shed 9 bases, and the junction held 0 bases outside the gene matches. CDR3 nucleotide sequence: TGTGCCAGCAGCTTAGACAGGGGGCAAGCTTTCTTT. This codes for CASSLDRGQAFF. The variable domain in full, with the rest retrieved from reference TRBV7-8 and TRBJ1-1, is GAGVSQSPRYKVAKRGQDVALRCDPISGHVSLFWYQQALGQGPEFLTYFQNEAQLDKSGLPSDRFFAERPEGSVSTLKIQRTQQEDSAVYLCASSLDRGQAFFGQGTRLTVV.

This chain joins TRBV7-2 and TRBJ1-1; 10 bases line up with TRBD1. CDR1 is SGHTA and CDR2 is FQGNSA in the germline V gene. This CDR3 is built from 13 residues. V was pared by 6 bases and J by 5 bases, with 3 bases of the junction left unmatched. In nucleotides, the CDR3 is TGTGCCAGCAGTTGGACAGGGGGAACTGAAGCTTTCTTT. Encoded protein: CASSWTGGTEAFF.

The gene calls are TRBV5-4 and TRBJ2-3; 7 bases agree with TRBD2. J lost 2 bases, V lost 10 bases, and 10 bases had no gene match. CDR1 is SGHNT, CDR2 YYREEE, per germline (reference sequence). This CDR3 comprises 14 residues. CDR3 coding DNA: TGTGCCTCTTACCGGGGAGGGACCACAGATACGCAGTATTTT. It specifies CASYRGGTTDTQYF.

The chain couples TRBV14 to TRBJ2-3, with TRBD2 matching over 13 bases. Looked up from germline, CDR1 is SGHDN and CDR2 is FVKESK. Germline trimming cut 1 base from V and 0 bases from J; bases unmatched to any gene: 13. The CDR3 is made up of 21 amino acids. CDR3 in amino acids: CASSQGTPGLAGSASTDTQYF. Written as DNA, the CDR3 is TGTGCCAGCAGCCAAGGGACACCGGGACTAGCGGGGTCAGCTAGCACAGATACGCAGTATTTT.

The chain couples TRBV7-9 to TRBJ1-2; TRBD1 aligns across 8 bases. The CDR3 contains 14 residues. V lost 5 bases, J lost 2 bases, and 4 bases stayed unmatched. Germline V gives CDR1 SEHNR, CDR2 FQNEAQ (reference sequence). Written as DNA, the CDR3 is TGTGCCAGCAGCGCTGGACAGGGAAACTATGGCTACACCTTC. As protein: CASSAGQGNYGYTF.

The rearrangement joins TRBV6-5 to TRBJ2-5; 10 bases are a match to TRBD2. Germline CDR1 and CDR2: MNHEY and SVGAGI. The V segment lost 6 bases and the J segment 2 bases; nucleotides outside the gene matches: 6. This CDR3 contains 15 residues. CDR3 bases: TGTGCCAGCAGAAACATACTAGCGGGGCAAGAGACCCAGTACTTC. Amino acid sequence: CASRNILAGQETQYF.

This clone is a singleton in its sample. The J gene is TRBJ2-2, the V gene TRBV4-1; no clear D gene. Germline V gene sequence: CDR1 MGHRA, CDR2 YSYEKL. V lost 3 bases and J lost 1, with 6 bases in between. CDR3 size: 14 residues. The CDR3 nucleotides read TGCGCCAGCAGCCAGGCACAGAACACCGGGGAGCTGTTTTTT. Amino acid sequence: CASSQAQNTGELFF.

The CDR3 is CASSSTDTGELFF. The CDR3, as DNA: TGTGCCAGCAGCTCGACAGACACCGGGGAGCTGTTTTTT. The rearrangement joins TRBV7-7 to TRBJ2-2; D may be TRBD1 (5 bases). Germline V CDR1 and CDR2: SSHAT, FNYEAQ (reference sequence). The CDR3 length is 13 residues. V was clipped by 4 bases and J by 3 bases, with 6 bases between them.

CDR3 sequence: CASRPDSHGVYEQYF. The CDR3, as DNA: TGTGCCAGTAGACCGGACTCCCACGGGGTCTACGAGCAGTACTTC. The chain employs TRBV19 and TRBJ2-7, with a possible D match to TRBD2 (5 bases). The CDR3 extends over 15 amino acids. Germline V gene lookup returns CDR1 LNHDA and CDR2 SQIVND (reference sequence). Trimming removed 6 bases from V and 3 bases from J, with 18 bases in between.

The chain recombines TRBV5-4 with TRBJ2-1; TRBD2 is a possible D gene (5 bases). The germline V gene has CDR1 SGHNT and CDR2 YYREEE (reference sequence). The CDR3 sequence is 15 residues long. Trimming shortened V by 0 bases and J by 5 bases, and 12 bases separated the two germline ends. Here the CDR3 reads CASSLDPSTDNEQFF. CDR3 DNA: TGTGCCAGCAGCTTGGACCCTAGCACAGACAATGAGCAGTTCTTC.

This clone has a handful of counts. CDR3 sequence (DNA): TGTGCCTGGAGTGTACTCCGCACTGAAGCTTTCTTT. This gives the protein CAWSVLRTEAFF. The V and J genes are TRBV30 and TRBJ1-1; no firm D call. This CDR3 has 12 amino acids. CDR1 is GTSNPN and CDR2 is SVGIG in the germline V gene (reference sequence). Trimming removed 0 bases at V and 4 bases at J, with 6 bases between. The full variable domain, completed using reference TRBV30 and TRBJ1-1, is SQTIHQWPATLVQPVGSPLSLECTVEGTSNPNLYWYRQAAGRGLQLLFYSVGIGQISSEVPQNLSASRPQDRQFILSSKKLLLSDSGFYLCAWSVLRTEAFFGQGTRLTVV.

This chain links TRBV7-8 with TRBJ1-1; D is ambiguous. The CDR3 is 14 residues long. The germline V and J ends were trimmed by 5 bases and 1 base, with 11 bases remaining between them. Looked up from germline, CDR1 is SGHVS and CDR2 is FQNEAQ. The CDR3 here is CASSPGSGNTEAFF. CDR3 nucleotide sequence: TGTGCCAGCAGCCCGGGCAGCGGGAACACTGAAGCTTTCTTT.

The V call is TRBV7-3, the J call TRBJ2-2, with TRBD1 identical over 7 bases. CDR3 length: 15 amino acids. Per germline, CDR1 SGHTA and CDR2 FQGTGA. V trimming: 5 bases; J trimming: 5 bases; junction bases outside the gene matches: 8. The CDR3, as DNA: TGTGCCAGCAGCCCGCGGACAGGACGGACCGGGGAGCTGTTTTTT. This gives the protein CASSPRTGRTGELFF.

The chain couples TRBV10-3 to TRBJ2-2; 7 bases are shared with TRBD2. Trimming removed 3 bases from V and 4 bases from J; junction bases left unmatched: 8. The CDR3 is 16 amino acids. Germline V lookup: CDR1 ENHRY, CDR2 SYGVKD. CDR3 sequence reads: CAISEGLAVITGELFF. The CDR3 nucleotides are TGTGCCATCAGTGAAGGCCTAGCGGTCATCACCGGGGAGCTGTTTTTT.

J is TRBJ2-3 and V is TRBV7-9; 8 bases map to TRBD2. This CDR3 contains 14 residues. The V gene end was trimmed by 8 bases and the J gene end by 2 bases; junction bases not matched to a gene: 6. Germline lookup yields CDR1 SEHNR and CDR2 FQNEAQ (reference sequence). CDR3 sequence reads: CASLSGRPTDTQYF. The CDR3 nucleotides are TGTGCCAGCCTCAGCGGGAGACCCACAGATACGCAGTATTTT.

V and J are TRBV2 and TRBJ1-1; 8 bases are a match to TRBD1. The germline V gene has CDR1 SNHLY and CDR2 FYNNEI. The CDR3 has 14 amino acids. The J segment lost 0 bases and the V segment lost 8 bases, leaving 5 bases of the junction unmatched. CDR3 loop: CASRGTGLNTEAFF. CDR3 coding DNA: TGTGCCAGCCGCGGGACAGGTTTGAACACTGAAGCTTTCTTT.

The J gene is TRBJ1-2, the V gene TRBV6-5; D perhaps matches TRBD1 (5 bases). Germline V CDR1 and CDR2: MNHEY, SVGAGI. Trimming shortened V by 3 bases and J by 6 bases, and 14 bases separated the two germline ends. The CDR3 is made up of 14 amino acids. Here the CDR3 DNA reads TGTGCCAGCAGTTATTCCATGGGGGGAGATGGCTACACCTTC. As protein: CASSYSMGGDGYTF.